The clone carrying this T cell receptor beta chain was found a few times. The data belong to a study of T-cell reconstitution after alpha-beta-depleted transplantation in children. Library preparation (for TCRbeta) was performed with unique molecular identifiers. TCRdb independently ran MiXCR on the PCR reads; one entry per CDR3 protein. The sample has hundreds of thousands of distinct CDR3 sequences, 9.9% seen once. There are 16 residues in the CDR3. The germline CDR1 and CDR2 sequences are MNHEY and SVGAGI. The J segment lost 3 bases and the V segment lost 5 bases, leaving 7 bases of the junction unmatched.

The TCR was taken from a human donor who donated a stem cell graft to a child with SCID. V usage is TRBV6-5 and J usage is TRBJ2-3; 11 bases fit TRBD2. This specimen consisted of PBMCs from the stem cell graft donor, obtained from the stem cell graft. CDR3 amino acids: CASSTLAGGLTDTQYF. The CDR3 DNA reads as TGTGCCAGCAGTACCCTAGCGGGGGGACTTACAGATACGCAGTATTTT.